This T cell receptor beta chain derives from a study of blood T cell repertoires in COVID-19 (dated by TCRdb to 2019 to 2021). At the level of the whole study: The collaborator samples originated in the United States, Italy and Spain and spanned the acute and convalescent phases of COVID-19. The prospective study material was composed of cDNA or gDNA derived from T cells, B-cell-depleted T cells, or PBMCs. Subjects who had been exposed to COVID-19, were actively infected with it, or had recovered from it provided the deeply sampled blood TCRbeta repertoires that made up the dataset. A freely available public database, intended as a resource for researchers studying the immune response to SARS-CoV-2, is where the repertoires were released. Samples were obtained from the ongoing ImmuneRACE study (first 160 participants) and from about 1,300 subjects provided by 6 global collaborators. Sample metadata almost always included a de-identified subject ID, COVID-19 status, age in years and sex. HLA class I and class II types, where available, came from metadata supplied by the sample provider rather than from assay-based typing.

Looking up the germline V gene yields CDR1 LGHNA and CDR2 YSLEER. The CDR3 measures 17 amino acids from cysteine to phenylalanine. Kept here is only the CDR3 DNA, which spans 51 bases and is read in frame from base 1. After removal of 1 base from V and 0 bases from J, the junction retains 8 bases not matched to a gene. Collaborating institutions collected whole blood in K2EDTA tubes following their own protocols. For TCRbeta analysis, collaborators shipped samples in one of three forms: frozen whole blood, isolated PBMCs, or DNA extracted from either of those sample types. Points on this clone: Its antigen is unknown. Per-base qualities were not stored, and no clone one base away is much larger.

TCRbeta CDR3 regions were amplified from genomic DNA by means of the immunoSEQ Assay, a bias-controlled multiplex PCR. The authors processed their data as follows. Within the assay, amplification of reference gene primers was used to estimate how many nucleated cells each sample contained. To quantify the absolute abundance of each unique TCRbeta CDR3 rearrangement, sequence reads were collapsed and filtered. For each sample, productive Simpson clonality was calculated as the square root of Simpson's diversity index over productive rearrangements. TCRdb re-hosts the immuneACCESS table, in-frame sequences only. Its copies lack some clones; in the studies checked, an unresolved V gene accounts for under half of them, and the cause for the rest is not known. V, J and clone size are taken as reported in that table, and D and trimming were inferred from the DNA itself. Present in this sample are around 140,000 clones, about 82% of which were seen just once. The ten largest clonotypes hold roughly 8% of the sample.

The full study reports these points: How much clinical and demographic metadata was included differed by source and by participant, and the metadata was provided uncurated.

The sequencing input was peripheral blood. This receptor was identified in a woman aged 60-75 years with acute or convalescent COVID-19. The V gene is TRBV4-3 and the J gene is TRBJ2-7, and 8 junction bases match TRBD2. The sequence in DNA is TGCGCCAGCAGCCAAGCGGCGGGGGGCTATTCCTCCTACGAGCAGTACTTC. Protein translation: CASSQAAGGYSSYEQYF.